The clone carrying this TCR beta chain has a count of ten or more. V lost 8 bases and J lost 4, with 9 bases in between. The CDR3 runs 11 residues. The data belong to a study of T-cell reconstitution after alpha-beta-depleted transplantation in children. The TCRbeta library incorporated unique molecular identifiers. TCRdb recomputed calls from the PCR reads with MiXCR, one row per CDR3 protein. The sample carries roughly 350,000 distinct CDR3 sequences, 10% recorded once. This TCR came from a human donor who donated a stem cell graft to a child with acute lymphoblastic leukemia. The source was PBMCs from the stem cell graft donor, collected from the stem cell graft. The gene calls are TRBV12-3 or TRBV12-4 and TRBJ2-7; tentatively, D is TRBD2 (6 bases). This CDR3 is CASGGFYEQYF. CDR3 bases: TGTGCCAGCGGAGGGTTTTACGAGCAGTACTTC.